This T cell receptor beta chain was sequenced during a study of blood T cell repertoires in COVID-19. The wider study: The origin of the acute and convalescent COVID-19 samples was the United States, Italy and Spain.

V dropped 0 bases and J dropped 3; count of bases not matched to a gene: 3. Germline CDR1 reads SEHNR; CDR2 reads FQNEAQ (reference sequence). CDR3 length: 15 residues. Original processing methods: Amplification with reference gene primers provided the estimates of nucleated cell counts. Produced via immunoSEQ multiplex PCR; TCRdb's table is partial and in-frame only. V and J calls plus clone size are reproduced from that table; the DNA served to infer D and trimming. The sample contains a few hundred thousand clones, approximately 85% of which appear only once. Cohorts were based on clinical histories the participants reported. Recovery among Cohort 3 donors was established by two negative PCRs, clearance, or symptom resolution.

Source material: PBMCs or T cells enriched from blood (not recorded which). This receptor was identified in a man aged 25 to 40 who had recovered from COVID-19. The V call is TRBV7-9, the J call TRBJ1-1; 8 bases agree with TRBD1. CDR3 residues: CASSLATGEYTEAFF. In DNA form, the CDR3 reads TGTGCCAGCAGCTTAGCGACAGGGGAGTACACTGAAGCTTTCTTT.